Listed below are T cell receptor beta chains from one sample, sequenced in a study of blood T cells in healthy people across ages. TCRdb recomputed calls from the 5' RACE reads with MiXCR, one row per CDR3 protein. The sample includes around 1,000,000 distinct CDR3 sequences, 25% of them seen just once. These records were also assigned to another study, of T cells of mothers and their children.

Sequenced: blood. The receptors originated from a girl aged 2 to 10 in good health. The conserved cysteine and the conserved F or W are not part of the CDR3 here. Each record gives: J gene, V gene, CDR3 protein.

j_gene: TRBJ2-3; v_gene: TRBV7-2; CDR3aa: ASSPAVIAGQTTDTQY
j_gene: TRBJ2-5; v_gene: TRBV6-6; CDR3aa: ASSYPGQGAKETQY
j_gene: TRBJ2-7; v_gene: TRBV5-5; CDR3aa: ASSSRQGAVSYEQY
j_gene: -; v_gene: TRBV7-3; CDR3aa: ANSLAGAYNEQF
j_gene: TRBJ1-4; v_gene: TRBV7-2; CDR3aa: ASSLRGENEKLF
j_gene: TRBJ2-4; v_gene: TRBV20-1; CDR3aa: SARDPSGGGGNIQY
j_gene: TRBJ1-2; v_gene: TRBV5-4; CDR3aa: ASSSLGGATYGYT
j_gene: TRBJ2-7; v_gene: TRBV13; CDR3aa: ASSPEGFPYEQY
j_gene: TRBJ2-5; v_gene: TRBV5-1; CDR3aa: ASSESGSRSETQY
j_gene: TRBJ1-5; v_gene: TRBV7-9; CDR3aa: ASSAWTGGEDQPQH
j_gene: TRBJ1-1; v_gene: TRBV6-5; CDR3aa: ASSSDGTGEAF
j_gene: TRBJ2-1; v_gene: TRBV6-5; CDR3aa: ASSSTRLAVLHNEQF
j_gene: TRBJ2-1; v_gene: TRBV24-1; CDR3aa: ATSDSRLAGNNEQF
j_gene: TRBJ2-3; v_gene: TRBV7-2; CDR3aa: ASSLKRSGADTQY
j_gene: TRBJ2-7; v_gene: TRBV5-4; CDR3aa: ASSLGVTSAGIEQY
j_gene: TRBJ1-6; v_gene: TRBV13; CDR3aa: ASSLGYQGSPLH
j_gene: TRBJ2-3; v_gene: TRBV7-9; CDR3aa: ASSLAGPGGTDTQY
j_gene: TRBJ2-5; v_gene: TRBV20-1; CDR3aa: SAREGGTGAPGETQY
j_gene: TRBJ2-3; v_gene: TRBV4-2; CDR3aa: ASSQDGAGGSTDTQY
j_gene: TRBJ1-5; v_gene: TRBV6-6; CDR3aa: ASSYEPGRQPQH
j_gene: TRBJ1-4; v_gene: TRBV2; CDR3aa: ASSPMGDGEKLF
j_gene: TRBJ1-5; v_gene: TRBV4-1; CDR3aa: ASSQDIFTGTGKQPQH
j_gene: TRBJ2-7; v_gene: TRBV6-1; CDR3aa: ASSEVGRGSWDEQY
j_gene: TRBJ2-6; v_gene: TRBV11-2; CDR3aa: ASSLVGRHDSGANVLT
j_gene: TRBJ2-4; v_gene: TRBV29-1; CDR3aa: SVEETSGSKNIQY
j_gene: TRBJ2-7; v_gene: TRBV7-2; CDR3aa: ASSLGQGLAGGQSYEQY
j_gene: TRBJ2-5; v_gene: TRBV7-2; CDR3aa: ASRRGTAETQY
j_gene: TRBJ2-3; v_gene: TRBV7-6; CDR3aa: ASSFAVTGDTQY
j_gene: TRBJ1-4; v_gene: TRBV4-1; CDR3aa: ASSPGPGEKLF
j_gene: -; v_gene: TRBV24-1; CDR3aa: ATSDPAGEGNEQF
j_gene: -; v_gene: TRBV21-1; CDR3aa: ASSKPDRGNEQY
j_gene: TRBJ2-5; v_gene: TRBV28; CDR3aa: ASSPTSRRETQY
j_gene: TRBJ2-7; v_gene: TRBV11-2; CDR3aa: ASSPPAVHEQY
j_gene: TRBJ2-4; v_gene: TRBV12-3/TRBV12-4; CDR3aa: ASTRDREAKNIQY
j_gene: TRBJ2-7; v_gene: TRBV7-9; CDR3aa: ASSPTVERSYEQY
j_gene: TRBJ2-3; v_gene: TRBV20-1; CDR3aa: GAPNSLASTDTQY
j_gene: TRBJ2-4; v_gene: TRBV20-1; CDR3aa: SALRQGAIAKNIQY
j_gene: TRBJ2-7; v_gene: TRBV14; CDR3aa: ASSHAGAGGEQY
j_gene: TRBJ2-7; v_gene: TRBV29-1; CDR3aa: SVVGSLSYEQY
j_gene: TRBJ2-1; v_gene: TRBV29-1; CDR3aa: SVAASSYNEQF
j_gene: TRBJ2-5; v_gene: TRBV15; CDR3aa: ATSRGGVHRDVIIAETQY
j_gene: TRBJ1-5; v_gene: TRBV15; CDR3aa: ATSLHRGGDQPQH
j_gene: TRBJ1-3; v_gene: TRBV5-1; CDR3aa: ASSEGPSLAGNTIY
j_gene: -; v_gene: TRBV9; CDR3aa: ASSVVPNTNEQF
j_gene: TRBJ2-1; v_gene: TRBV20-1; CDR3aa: SAKQLGPGYNEQF
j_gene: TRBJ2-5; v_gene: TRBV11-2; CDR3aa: ASSLRDRNEETQY
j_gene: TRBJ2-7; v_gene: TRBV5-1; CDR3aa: ASSPGTYTYEQY
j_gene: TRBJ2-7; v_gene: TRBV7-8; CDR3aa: ASSTYRGRITYEQY
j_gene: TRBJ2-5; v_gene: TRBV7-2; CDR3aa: ASSFGVIQETQY
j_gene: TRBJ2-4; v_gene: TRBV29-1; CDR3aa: SAGTGNENIQY
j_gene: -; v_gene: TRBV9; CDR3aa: ASSPRTGNEQF
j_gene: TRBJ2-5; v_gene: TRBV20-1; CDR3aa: SASLRLPAQETQY
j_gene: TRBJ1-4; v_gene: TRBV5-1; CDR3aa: ASSTEGRTNEKLF